A selection of T cell receptor beta chains follows, all from one sample in a study of regulatory T cells in long-lasting Graves disease. TCRdb analysed the multiplex PCR reads with MiXCR anew, one entry per CDR3 protein. The table has about 470,000 distinct CDR3 sequences, roughly a fifth seen once. Here the sequenced sample was peripheral blood mononuclear cells (PBMCs), taken when the disease was refractory, from a patient treated with antithyroid drugs. These receptors all come from a female donor with Graves disease. The CDR3 runs from the conserved cysteine through the conserved F or W. Clone sizes are given selectively: once, few, many, or a class where the clone is expanded.

V gene	J gene	clone size	CDR3 protein
TRBV19	TRBJ1-1	NA	CASINSVNTEAFF
TRBV6-5	TRBJ1-6	few	CASSYPTGTANSPLHF
TRBV13	TRBJ1-2	few	CASSLVEINYTF
TRBV12-3/TRBV12-4	TRBJ2-2	many	CATKGTHTGELFF
TRBV20-1	TRBJ1-1	NA	CSAREGANTEAFF
TRBV18	TRBJ1-4	NA	CASSPELTGEKLFF
TRBV7-2	TRBJ2-2	once	CASRRRIEGLTTGELFF
TRBV7-3	TRBJ2-7	many	CASSLTRRGDPYEQYF
TRBV20-1	TRBJ2-2	few	CSARKVDTGELFF
TRBV19	TRBJ1-5	NA	CASRRTPGTASNQPQHF
TRBV10-3	TRBJ1-5	many	CAISGGYSNQPQHF
TRBV9	TRBJ1-4	few	CASSVADRGSEKLFF
TRBV7-2	TRBJ2-2	NA	CASIRQLPNTGELFF
TRBV19	TRBJ1-2	NA	CATSIQTRWGYTF
TRBV10-3	TRBJ2-5	many	CAISVAAPETQYF
TRBV19	TRBJ1-2	few	CASSHRGLDYGYTF
TRBV12-3/TRBV12-4	TRBJ2-2	NA	CASSLGPGTNTGELFF
TRBV27	TRBJ2-7	few	CASWNYEQYF
TRBV2	TRBJ1-1	many	CASTMEETEAFF
TRBV2	TRBJ1-4	NA	CASEPGAGELFF
TRBV28	TRBJ1-5	many	CASSLSMRGNQPQHF
TRBV19	TRBJ2-7	few	CASSIVKEYEQYF
TRBV4-2	TRBJ1-2	NA	CASSHAGEDYGYTF
TRBV4-2	TRBJ2-7	few	CASSQAHRDTFSCEQYF
TRBV20-1	TRBJ2-3	NA	CSAKSSSGSRSDTQYF
TRBV6-2/TRBV6-3	TRBJ2-2	few	CASREQGGGTGELFF
TRBV6-5	TRBJ2-7	many	CASSYSTGGGWGEQYF
TRBV7-8	TRBJ2-7	NA	CASSPGGGRAAHEQYF
TRBV19	TRBJ1-2	many	CASSIGQQDYGYTF
TRBV7-2	TRBJ1-1	NA	CASSSTGGIAEAFF
TRBV30	TRBJ1-1	few	CAWSVARTEAFF
TRBV29-1	TRBJ2-1	NA	CSVIPGRRSYNEQFF
TRBV10-3	TRBJ2-7	many	CAIHPSTGLNYEQYF
TRBV10-3	TRBJ2-2	many	CAIRDRETGELFF
TRBV7-9	TRBJ1-1	few	CASRGGRTEAFF
TRBV10-3	TRBJ2-2	NA	CAISEGQPNTGELFF
TRBV27	TRBJ2-7	NA	CASSLFPGPVYEQYF
TRBV5-6	TRBJ1-1	many	CASSPGGWQAFF
TRBV19	TRBJ1-4	NA	CASSITDTTNEKLFF
TRBV5-1	TRBJ2-5	NA	CASRLAEQETQYF
TRBV2	TRBJ2-2	NA	CASSEFRADTGELFF
TRBV20-1	TRBJ1-4	few	CSATGQGDEKLFF
TRBV12-3/TRBV12-4	TRBJ2-5	many	CASSPGQEWLETQYF